What follows is one T cell receptor (beta chain) and its context. Its antigen is not known. Naivety among CD8 cells was defined by CD45RO negativity and positive CCR7 selection, thereby excluding terminally differentiated effector memory CD45RA+ cells. The data were taken from a study of shared clonotypes between healthy human individuals. As for the study in general: For every donor, three CD4 naive, three CD4 memory, two CD8 naive and one CD8 memory plates were used.

Profiled with immunoSEQ multiplex PCR; TCRdb holds only in-frame clones, not every one. There are 2 million to 2.5 million clones in the sample; just under 95% occur only once, and roughly 1% lies in the top ten. Study results and limitations: Larger estimated richness was generally recorded for naive subsets relative to memory subsets. Sorted-subset sequencing, rarefaction showed, was incomplete despite large depth.

In germline, CDR1 is SGHRS, CDR2 YFSETQ. This CDR3 region has 15 residues. With V trimmed by 0 bases and J by 7 bases, 6 bases remained unmatched. The TCR originated in a man between 18 and 35 years old in good health. The specimen was naive CD8+ T cells sorted from blood. V gene TRBV5-1 combines with J gene TRBJ1-4, with 7 bases matching TRBD1. In DNA, the CDR3 is TGCGCCAGCAGCTTGGAAGGGGGCATCGGTGAAAAACTGTTTTTT. Translating gives CASSLEGGIGEKLFF.